This T cell receptor beta chain derives from a study of blood T cell repertoires in COVID-19. Overall study: Sites across the United States, Italy and Spain contributed samples from acute and convalescent COVID-19. T cells, B-cell-depleted T cells, or PBMCs provided the cDNA or gDNA that served as material.

Per the authors' pipeline: Amplified reference gene primers provided the basis for estimating nucleated cell counts. Sequencing was performed with immunoSEQ multiplex PCR; in TCRdb, only in-frame clones are kept and a portion is missing. V, J and clone size are those of that table, while D and trimming were read from the DNA. Among tens of thousands of clones listed, 76% were seen once. Looked up from germline, CDR1 is LNHDA and CDR2 is SQIVND (reference sequence). The CDR3 length is 15 residues. Between the trimmed V and J ends, which lost 6 bases and 0 bases, there was a span of 14 bases. The sequence was collected from a man between 65 and 79 years old with acute or convalescent COVID-19. V usage is TRBV19 and J usage is TRBJ1-2; possibly TRBD1 for D (6 bases). Source material: peripheral blood. In DNA, the CDR3 is TGTGCCAGTAGGACCCGGGACATACCTAACTATGGCTACACCTTC. Translating it yields CASRTRDIPNYGYTF.